The 14 T cell receptor beta chains below were found in one sample sequenced in a study of cytomegalovirus exposure and HLA in healthy donors. PCR used 60 Vbeta primers and 13 Jbeta primers. Measured with immunoSEQ multiplex PCR; TCRdb has only the in-frame clones, and not every one. The table records approximately 190,000 clones, 87% of them present only once. What was sequenced was PBMCs. The receptor set was obtained from a man aged 25 to 40 in good health and CMV-seronegative.

The chain recombines TRBV14 with TRBJ1-2, with D possibly TRBD1 on 6 matching bases. V gave up 0 bases and J gave up 6 bases, with 14 bases separating them. The CDR3 covers 15 residues. The germline CDR1 and CDR2 sequences are SGHDN and FVKESK. CDR3 region: CASSQEGRGWNGYTF. The CDR3 nucleotides read TGTGCCAGCAGCCAAGAGGGCAGGGGATGGAATGGCTACACCTTC.

The J gene is TRBJ2-5, the V gene TRBV28; 7 bases agree with TRBD2. V lost 7 bases and J lost 4; bases outside the gene matches: 6. Germline V gene sequence: CDR1 MDHEN, CDR2 SYDVKM. This CDR3 spans 13 amino acids. The CDR3 sequence: CASTSGIGETQYF. The CDR3 DNA reads as TGTGCCAGCACGAGCGGGATCGGAGAGACCCAGTACTTC.

The chain joins TRBV28 to TRBJ1-6; TRBD1 might be the D (6 bases). The CDR3 loop spans 16 amino acids. V was pared by 2 bases and J by 3 bases, with 11 bases between. Germline V gives CDR1 MDHEN, CDR2 SYDVKM. The CDR3 reads CASSLRQGRYNSPLHF. Here the CDR3 DNA reads TGTGCCAGCAGTTTAAGGCAGGGGCGCTATAATTCACCCCTCCACTTT. Looking up the rest from reference TRBV28 and TRBJ1-6 gives the full variable domain: DVKVTQSSRYLVKRTGEKVFLECVQDMDHENMFWYRQDPGLGLRLIYFSYDVKMKEKGDIPEGYSVSREKKERFSLILESASTNQTSMYLCASSLRQGRYNSPLHFGNGTRLTVT.

This clone was observed once. The V call is TRBV11-1, the J call TRBJ2-5; D might be TRBD2 (6 bases). The DNA end is more similar to TRBJ2-7, so the J call may be wrong. The CDR3 is made up of 15 amino acids. CDR1 SGHAT and CDR2 FQDESV come from the germline V gene (reference sequence). The CDR3 DNA reads as TGTGCCAGCAGCTGGGATGGGACTTTCCCTTACGAGCAGTACTTC. Translation gives CASSWDGTFPYEQYF.

The chain uses TRBV11-2 and TRBJ2-3, with D tentatively TRBD2 (5 bases). CDR1 SGHAT and CDR2 FQNNGV come from the germline V gene. The CDR3 sequence is 15 residues long. The V end lost 5 bases, the J end lost 5 bases, and 17 bases lay between the germline ends. CDR3 region: CASSARGRPVDTQYF. The DNA for the CDR3 is TGTGCCAGCAGCGCCCGCGGGCGCCCGGTAGATACGCAGTATTTT.

The V and J genes are TRBV27 and TRBJ2-2; D may be TRBD2 (6 bases). Trimming stripped 2 bases from V and 5 bases from J, with 9 bases between. The germline V gene has CDR1 MNHEY and CDR2 SMNVEV (reference sequence). The CDR3 spans 14 residues. CDR3 in DNA: TGTGCCAGCAGTTTACGGAGGGTTACCGGGGAGCTGTTTTTT. Its translation is CASSLRRVTGELFF.

The rearrangement uses TRBV19 and TRBJ2-1, with 8 bases matching TRBD1. J was trimmed by 6 bases and V by 7 bases; bases with no gene match: 5. The CDR3 is made up of 13 amino acids. CDR1 is LNHDA, CDR2 SQIVND, per germline (reference sequence). In nucleotides, the CDR3 is TGTGCCAGTAAGAGACAGGGGAGCAATGAGCAGTTCTTC. Translated: CASKRQGSNEQFF.

The chain joins TRBV5-4 to TRBJ2-1, with TRBD2 matching over 11 bases. Germline CDR1 SGHNT, CDR2 YYREEE (reference sequence). The CDR3 has 16 amino acids. The V gene end was trimmed by 4 bases and the J gene end by 6 bases; junction bases not matched to a gene: 9. The CDR3 sequence: CASSGPGLAVSNEQFF. Written as DNA, the CDR3 is TGTGCCAGCAGCGGACCGGGACTAGCGGTTTCCAATGAGCAGTTCTTC.

This chain connects TRBV28 to TRBJ2-7; no clear D. The CDR3 sequence is 16 residues long. Trimming left V 1 base short and J 1 base short, with 14 bases between. In germline, CDR1 is MDHEN, CDR2 SYDVKM. In DNA form, the CDR3 reads TGTGCCAGCAGTTTATTCGAGACAAGGATTTCCTACGAGCAGTACTTC. Amino acid sequence: CASSLFETRISYEQYF. Supplemented by reference TRBV28 and TRBJ2-7, the full variable domain reads DVKVTQSSRYLVKRTGEKVFLECVQDMDHENMFWYRQDPGLGLRLIYFSYDVKMKEKGDIPEGYSVSREKKERFSLILESASTNQTSMYLCASSLFETRISYEQYFGPGTRLTVT.

This chain uses TRBV6-5 with TRBJ1-2; D unresolved. The CDR3 covers 13 residues. Germline CDR1 MNHEY, CDR2 SVGAGI. V was shortened by 6 bases and J by 6 bases, with 14 bases between the two germline ends. The chain's CDR3 is CASSTYSSNGYTF. As DNA, the CDR3 is TGTGCCAGCAGCACCTATTCGAGCAATGGCTACACCTTC.

Worth noting for this clone: A read error may account for a junction end that differs from germline. V is TRBV7-9 and J is TRBJ1-6; no clear D gene. The germline V gene encodes CDR1 SEHNR and CDR2 FQNEAQ (reference sequence). This CDR3 comprises 12 residues. The CDR3 region is CSSSSDSVSLHF. CDR3 DNA sequence: TGTTCCAGCAGCAGCGATTCCGTGTCCCTCCACTTT.

The chain links TRBV28 to TRBJ1-1, with unresolved D. The germline V gene has CDR1 MDHEN and CDR2 SYDVKM. The CDR3 is made up of 15 amino acids. V lost 1 base, J lost 7 bases, and 16 bases lay in between. The CDR3: CASSLSDGEGFEAFF. In DNA, the CDR3 is TGTGCCAGCAGTTTATCCGACGGTGAGGGATTTGAAGCTTTCTTT.

The gene calls are TRBV19 and TRBJ1-1, with D perhaps matching TRBD1 (6 bases). CDR3 size: 14 residues. V dropped 6 bases and J dropped 4 bases, with 15 bases sitting between them. Germline CDR1 LNHDA, CDR2 SQIVND (reference sequence). The CDR3 DNA is TGTGCCAGTAGACTACAGACAGGCCTCACTGAAGCTTTCTTT. This translates into CASRLQTGLTEAFF.

V gene TRBV2 combines with J gene TRBJ2-5, with 9 positions matching TRBD1. CDR3 size: 14 residues. The germline V gene encodes CDR1 SNHLY and CDR2 FYNNEI. V shed 7 bases, J shed 5 bases, and the junction held 8 bases outside the gene matches. The chain's CDR3 is CASISDRGEETQYF. CDR3 bases: TGTGCCAGCATTTCGGACAGGGGTGAGGAGACCCAGTACTTC.